This T cell receptor beta chain was captured in a study of cytomegalovirus exposure and HLA in healthy donors. Study results and caveats: Later analysis placed DRB1 highest and HLA-C lowest in TCR association rates, which differed by HLA locus. Exclusion applied to some V segments, including TRBV6-2 and TRBV6-3, as they were indistinguishable.

This CDR3 region has 14 residues. Germline values: CDR1 MNHEY, CDR2 SVGAGI. V was cut by 5 bases and J by 0 bases, with 11 bases left in between. Donors sampled were nominally healthy, though unrecorded immune exposures were likely. Remarks on this clone: The antigen is undetermined.

Primers: 60 Vbeta forward and 13 Jbeta reverse. TCRdb's copy holds only in-frame clones and misses some; the assay was immunoSEQ multiplex PCR. The sample gives around 80,000 clones, roughly 80% of which show up once; 4% to 5% is in the top ten. The origin of this receptor is a middle-aged man in good health and CMV-seronegative. The rearrangement links TRBV6-5 to TRBJ2-7; D remains ambiguous. The specimen was PBMCs. CDR3 sequence reads: CASSTDFSSYEQYF. DNA for the CDR3: TGTGCCAGCAGTACCGATTTCAGCTCCTACGAGCAGTACTTC.